This T cell receptor beta chain was sequenced during a study of OX40 agonist ivuxolimab in advanced cancers. Sequencing used immunoSEQ multiplex PCR; TCRdb keeps in-frame clones, though not all of them. The table has 13,000 to 15,000 clones, around 81% seen once; the top ten hold roughly 19%. The germline gives CDR1 SEHNR, CDR2 FQNEAQ (reference sequence). V was trimmed by 5 bases and J by 9 bases, leaving 19 bases between them. The CDR3 consists of 14 residues. The source material was CD4+ or CD8+ T cells sorted from blood, sampled in a trial of the OX40 agonist ivuxolimab. This TCR came from an adult with an advanced solid tumor such as melanoma, head and neck, liver or kidney cancer. The chain combines TRBV7-9 with TRBJ2-5, with D possibly TRBD2 on 7 matching bases. CDR3 region: CASSGGGREVAQYF. The DNA for the CDR3 is TGTGCCAGCAGCGGGGGGGGCCGGGAAGTGGCCCAGTACTTC.